The next 18 T cell receptor beta chains were all read from a single sample in a study of blood T cell repertoires in COVID-19. TCRdb's table, derived via immunoSEQ multiplex PCR, lists solely in-frame clones and lacks some. The sample holds a few hundred thousand clones, 80% to 90% seen once. The sequenced sample was PBMCs or T cells enriched from blood (not recorded which). These receptors originate from a man aged 25-40 years who had recovered from COVID-19.

V and J are TRBV27 and TRBJ1-5; D perhaps matches TRBD1 (5 bases). The V and J ends lost 1 base and 7 bases respectively, with 11 bases between them. Germline CDR1 reads MNHEY; CDR2 reads SMNVEV (reference sequence). CDR3 size: 14 residues. CDR3 protein: CASSLFQGIQPQHF. Here the CDR3 DNA reads TGTGCCAGCAGTTTATTCCAGGGAATCCAGCCCCAGCATTTT.

The chain carries TRBV19 and TRBJ1-6, with D possibly matching TRBD1 (5 bases). The CDR3 consists of 15 residues. V lost 1 base, J lost 8 bases, and 12 bases lay in between. Germline values: CDR1 LNHDA, CDR2 SQIVND (reference sequence). The CDR3 loop is CASSIVARVDSPLHF. CDR3 DNA sequence: TGTGCCAGTAGTATAGTTGCCAGGGTTGATTCACCCCTCCACTTT.

This clone was recorded a few times. The rearrangement joins TRBV2 to TRBJ1-1; D call uncertain. Trimming stripped 6 bases from V and 2 bases from J, with 10 bases between. This CDR3 region has 13 residues. CDR1 SNHLY and CDR2 FYNNEI come from the germline V gene. The CDR3 bases are TGTGCCAGCAGAAACCAGTTTAACACTGAAGCTTTCTTT. As protein: CASRNQFNTEAFF.

CDR3 bases: TGCGCCAGCAGTCAATCGGGGGGGTTCGGGTACGAGCAGTACTTC. As protein: CASSQSGGFGYEQYF. The chain employs TRBV23-1 and TRBJ2-7, with TRBD2 matching 7 bases. TRBV23-1 is given ORF status, its function remaining uncertain. This CDR3 comprises 15 residues. The junction had 6 bases not matched to a gene; V was cut back by 0 bases and J by 4 bases.

The chain recombines TRBV30 with TRBJ1-1; a possible D gene is TRBD1 (5 bases). Germline values: CDR1 GTSNPN, CDR2 SVGIG (reference sequence). V was trimmed by 3 bases and J by 8 bases, leaving 10 bases between them. This CDR3 has 11 residues. The CDR3: CAWRWGREAFF. The CDR3 DNA reads TGTGCCTGGAGATGGGGGAGGGAAGCTTTCTTT. The complete variable domain, with remaining parts taken from reference TRBV30 and TRBJ1-1, reads SQTIHQWPATLVQPVGSPLSLECTVEGTSNPNLYWYRQAAGRGLQLLFYSVGIGQISSEVPQNLSASRPQDRQFILSSKKLLLSDSGFYLCAWRWGREAFFGQGTRLTVV.

The V and J genes are TRBV10-3 and TRBJ2-7, with TRBD2 identical over 7 bases. Trimming at V came to 10 bases and at J to 4 bases, leaving 13 bases not matched to a gene. CDR3 length: 14 amino acids. Looked up from germline, CDR1 is ENHRY and CDR2 is SYGVKD. The CDR3 DNA reads as TGTGCCACCGGCTTTGGGGGGGGGATGTACGAGCAGTACTTC. The encoded protein is CATGFGGGMYEQYF.

The V gene is TRBV29-1, the J gene TRBJ2-2, with TRBD1 matching over 8 bases. The CDR3 consists of 12 residues. V lost 7 bases to trimming and J lost 4 bases; unmatched junction nucleotides: 2. Germline V gives CDR1 SQVTM, CDR2 ANQGSEA. CDR3 DNA: TGCAGCGACGACAGGGGCACCGGGGAGCTGTTTTTT. The encoded protein is CSDDRGTGELFF.

The V call is TRBV4-1, the J call TRBJ2-6; 9 positions agree with TRBD1. The trim removed 4 bases at V and 0 bases at J, leaving 7 bases unmatched. The CDR3 runs 18 residues. Germline loops: CDR1 MGHRA, CDR2 YSYEKL. In nucleotides, the CDR3 is TGCGCCAGCAGCCTCCACGGACAGGGGAGCTCTGGGGCCAACGTCCTGACTTTC. Amino acid sequence: CASSLHGQGSSGANVLTF.

The CDR3 DNA reads TGTGCCAGCAGGACACAGGGGGCTCAGCCCCAGCATTTT. Protein sequence: CASRTQGAQPQHF. The gene calls are TRBV12-3 or TRBV12-4 and TRBJ1-5; 9 bases match TRBD1. V shed 6 bases, J shed 6 bases, and the junction held 3 bases outside the gene matches. This CDR3 comprises 13 residues.

This chain uses TRBV30 with TRBJ2-7; 9 nucleotides align to TRBD2. CDR1 is GTSNPN, CDR2 SVGIG, per germline (reference sequence). V lost 2 bases, J lost 0 bases, and 2 bases stayed unmatched. The CDR3 runs 14 residues. This CDR3 reads CAWSSGGSSYEQYF. The CDR3 DNA follows: TGTGCCTGGAGTAGCGGGGGGAGCTCCTACGAGCAGTACTTC.

V and J are TRBV2 and TRBJ2-3; a weak D match, TRBD1 (5 bases). From germline, CDR1 is SNHLY and CDR2 FYNNEI. The CDR3 covers 14 residues. V gave up 6 bases and J gave up 2 bases, with 12 bases separating them. CDR3 bases: TGTGCCAGCAGGGTAGGGGCCTCCACAGATACGCAGTATTTT. Protein sequence: CASRVGASTDTQYF.

The rearrangement uses TRBV6-5 and TRBJ1-2; the D gene is possibly TRBD1 (5 bases). CDR1 and CDR2 from the germline V gene are MNHEY and SVGAGI. Between the trimmed V and J ends, which lost 8 bases and 4 bases, there was a span of 17 bases. The CDR3 sequence is 14 residues long. CDR3 DNA: TGTGCCAGCCATCAGGGTTGGGACTTCTATGGCTACACCTTC. It specifies CASHQGWDFYGYTF.

The chain is built from TRBV9 and TRBJ1-6; tentatively, D is TRBD1 (6 bases). Germline V gives CDR1 SGDLS, CDR2 YYNGEE. The CDR3 covers 14 residues. V dropped 1 base and J dropped 13 bases, with 15 bases sitting between them. CDR3 sequence reads: CASSVRQAGGPLHF. In DNA, the CDR3 is TGTGCCAGCAGCGTACGACAGGCCGGGGGGCCCCTCCACTTT. Looking up the rest from reference TRBV9 and TRBJ1-6 gives the full variable domain: DSGVTQTPKHLITATGQRVTLRCSPRSGDLSVYWYQQSLDQGLQFLIQYYNGEERAKGNILERFSAQQFPDLHSELNLSSLELGDSALYFCASSVRQAGGPLHFGNGTRLTVT.

The gene calls are TRBV3-1 (or the pseudogene TRBV3-2) and TRBJ1-5, with 8 bases fitting TRBD1. The CDR3 loop spans 14 amino acids. The germline V gene encodes CDR1 LGHDT and CDR2 YNNKEL (reference sequence). J gave up 4 bases and V 2 bases, and 1 base lay outside the gene matches. The CDR3 spells CASSQTGGNQPQHF. DNA of the CDR3: TGTGCCAGCAGCCAAACAGGGGGAAATCAGCCCCAGCATTTT.

The J gene is TRBJ2-1, the V gene TRBV28; the D gene is possibly TRBD1 (7 bases). Germline CDR1 and CDR2: MDHEN and SYDVKM. Trimming stripped 6 bases from V and 7 bases from J, with 16 bases between. This CDR3 is built from 14 residues. The CDR3 protein is CASSPLAGGNEQFF. The DNA of the CDR3 is TGTGCCAGCAGCCCCTTAGCAGGGGGGAATGAGCAGTTCTTC.

This chain links TRBV6-5 with TRBJ2-1, with D possibly TRBD1 on 5 matching bases. Trimming took off 11 bases at V and 12 bases at J, with 14 bases between the two ends. The CDR3 runs 10 residues. In germline, CDR1 is MNHEY, CDR2 SVGAGI. CDR3 nucleotides: TGTGCCGCAGGACACGGATGGCAGTTCTTC. It specifies CAAGHGWQFF.

The chain links TRBV28 to TRBJ1-1; possible D gene TRBD1, 5 bases. Germline lookup yields CDR1 MDHEN and CDR2 SYDVKM. The CDR3 runs to 17 residues. V was pared by 5 bases and J by 5 bases, with 24 bases between. The DNA for the CDR3 is TGTGCCAGCAGTCGGATTTACTTTGGGGCGACGGTTACTGAAGCTTTCTTT. This translates into CASSRIYFGATVTEAFF.

The V and J genes are TRBV5-4 and TRBJ1-2; TRBD1 matches 7 bases. The CDR3 has 16 residues. The J segment lost 4 bases and the V segment lost 1 base, leaving 10 bases of the junction unmatched. Germline-derived CDR1 and CDR2 are SGHNT and YYREEE (reference sequence). The CDR3 here is CASSLKGGRESYGYTF. As DNA, the CDR3 is TGTGCCAGCAGCTTGAAAGGGGGCCGAGAATCCTATGGCTACACCTTC.